The rows below give T cell receptor beta chains drawn from one sample of a study of CD8 T cells in Susac syndrome. TCRdb re-called the immunoSEQ multiplex PCR reads with MiXCR, one entry per CDR3 protein. Altogether about 81,000 distinct CDR3 sequences are present, 94% being singletons, with the ten largest covering approximately 0.92%. Sequenced sample: CD8+ T cells from PBMCs. The receptors derive from a human donor with Susac syndrome. CDR3s include the opening cysteine and the closing phenylalanine or tryptophan. D genes are given only for firm matches. The size of a clone is reported for some rows only, either as once, few or many, or as a class for expanded clones.

clone size	J gene	D gene	V gene	CDR3 protein	CDR3 DNA
.	TRBJ2-7	.	TRBV29-1	CSVETGETGSSYEQYF	TGCAGCGTTGAAACTGGGGAGACAGGCAGCTCCTACGAGCAGTACTTC
.	TRBJ1-1	.	TRBV27	CASSLSLVDTEAFF	TGTGCCAGCAGTTTATCACTCGTGGACACTGAAGCTTTCTTT
.	TRBJ2-1	TRBD2	TRBV28	CASSAGLAGAREQFF	TGTGCCAGCAGTGCGGGCCTAGCGGGAGCAAGGGAGCAGTTCTTC
.	TRBJ2-5	TRBD2	TRBV3-1	CASSRLAGGQETQYF	TGTGCCAGCAGCCGCCTAGCGGGGGGGCAAGAGACCCAGTACTTC
.	TRBJ2-7	.	TRBV28	CASSSPTKSLYEQYF	TGTGCCAGCAGTTCCCCGACAAAGTCACTATACGAGCAGTACTTC
.	TRBJ2-5	TRBD1	TRBV27	CASSHNQDRGETQYF	TGTGCCAGCAGTCATAATCAAGACAGGGGAGAGACCCAGTACTTC
.	TRBJ2-1	.	TRBV29-1	CSVDGWTATNPINNEQFF	TGCAGCGTTGACGGTTGGACCGCCACTAACCCTATCAACAATGAGCAGTTCTTC
.	TRBJ2-1	TRBD2	TRBV4-2	CASSQEVGTSGYNEQFF	TGTGCCAGCAGCCAAGAGGTCGGGACTAGCGGCTACAATGAGCAGTTCTTC
.	TRBJ1-1	.	TRBV27	CASSLSYRVGTEAFF	TGTGCCAGCAGTTTATCGTACAGGGTGGGGACTGAAGCTTTCTTT
.	TRBJ2-3	TRBD2	TRBV30	CAWRATQGGTQYF	TGTGCCTGGAGGGCGACTCAGGGAGGGACGCAGTATTTT
.	TRBJ2-1	TRBD2	TRBV6-1	CASSPGTSGSYPLYNEQFF	TGTGCCAGCAGTCCGGGGACTAGCGGGAGCTACCCACTTTACAATGAGCAGTTCTTC
.	TRBJ2-1	TRBD2	TRBV12-3/TRBV12-4	CASSLSGVNEQFF	TGTGCCAGCAGTTTGAGCGGGGTCAATGAGCAGTTCTTC
.	TRBJ2-5	.	TRBV27	CASRKGRDQETQYF	TGTGCCAGCAGGAAGGGCAGGGACCAAGAGACCCAGTACTTC
.	TRBJ2-6	.	TRBV25-1	CATSPQLSGANVLTF	TGTGCCACCTCCCCCCAGCTCTCTGGGGCCAACGTCCTGACTTTC
once	TRBJ2-3	TRBD2	TRBV9	CASSVSGRASDTQYF	TGTGCCAGCAGCGTAAGCGGGAGGGCCTCAGATACGCAGTATTTT
.	TRBJ2-3	TRBD2	TRBV4-2	CASSQVSSGGPDTQYF	TGTGCCAGCAGCCAAGTATCCAGCGGGGGGCCAGATACGCAGTATTTT
.	TRBJ2-1	.	TRBV27	CASSFWIGGIEFF	TGTGCCAGCAGTTTTTGGATTGGGGGAATTGAGTTCTTC
.	TRBJ1-5	.	TRBV27	CASRGAGQPQHF	TGTGCCAGCAGGGGGGCCGGTCAGCCCCAGCATTTT
.	TRBJ2-7	.	TRBV21-1	CASSEGECGEQYF	TGTGCCAGCAGCGAAGGGGAATGTGGGGAGCAGTACTTC
.	TRBJ1-2	.	TRBV12-3/TRBV12-4	CASSGGGGDGYTF	TGTGCCAGCAGCGGGGGCGGGGGAGATGGCTACACCTTC
.	TRBJ2-5	.	TRBV20-1	CSASLRGETQYF	TGCAGTGCGAGCTTGAGGGGAGAGACCCAGTACTTC
.	TRBJ2-3	.	TRBV4-3	CASSQPQGGGTDTQYF	TGCGCCAGCAGCCAACCACAGGGTGGGGGCACAGATACGCAGTATTTT
.	TRBJ2-3	.	TRBV12-3/TRBV12-4	CASSPGPNLADTQYF	TGTGCCAGCAGTCCTGGGCCAAATTTGGCAGATACGCAGTATTTT
.	TRBJ2-1	TRBD2	TRBV28	CASSLSWFLAGVREQFF	TGTGCCAGCAGTTTGTCTTGGTTTCTAGCGGGAGTTCGGGAGCAGTTCTTC
.	TRBJ2-7	.	TRBV4-2	CASSHHDTASYEQYF	TGTGCCAGCAGCCATCACGACACTGCCTCCTACGAGCAGTACTTC
.	TRBJ1-5	TRBD1	TRBV7-2	CASSRTGDQPQHF	TGTGCCAGCAGCAGGACAGGGGATCAGCCCCAGCATTTT
.	TRBJ1-2	.	TRBV10-3	CAISGVGGLNGYTF	TGTGCCATCAGTGGGGTCGGGGGGCTGAATGGCTACACCTTC
.	TRBJ1-3	.	TRBV12-3/TRBV12-4	CASSLGIGIYF	TGTGCCAGCAGTTTAGGGATCGGCATATATTTT
.	TRBJ2-3	.	TRBV7-3	CASSLSGPPDTQYF	TGTGCCAGCAGCTTATCGGGGCCCCCAGATACGCAGTATTTT
.	TRBJ2-1	.	TRBV7-9	CASSSPGSSYNEQFF	TGTGCCAGCAGCTCTCCCGGGAGCTCCTACAATGAGCAGTTCTTC
.	TRBJ2-3	.	TRBV5-6	CASSQRDTQYF	TGTGCCAGCAGTCAGCGAGATACGCAGTATTTT
once	TRBJ2-4	.	TRBV7-9	CASSPRELAKNIQYF	TGTGCCAGCAGCCCCAGGGAACTAGCCAAAAACATTCAGTACTTC
.	TRBJ2-2	.	TRBV3-1	CASSQGLGIEELFF	TGTGCCAGCAGCCAAGGGCTCGGGATAGAGGAGCTGTTTTTT
.	TRBJ2-7	.	TRBV19	CASSISTPYEQYF	TGTGCCAGTAGTATTTCCACTCCCTACGAGCAGTACTTC
.	TRBJ2-2	TRBD1	TRBV6-5	CASSSSGTGGSGELFF	TGTGCCAGCAGTTCCTCGGGGACAGGGGGTAGCGGGGAGCTGTTTTTT
.	TRBJ2-7	.	TRBV6-2/TRBV6-3	CASSLWTVYEQYF	TGTGCCAGCAGCCTCTGGACGGTCTACGAACAGTACTTC
.	TRBJ2-1	.	TRBV18	CASSTEPGYYNEQFF	TGTGCCAGCTCCACCGAACCAGGGTACTACAATGAGCAGTTCTTC
once	TRBJ2-3	TRBD2	TRBV29-1	CSALAGGQDTQYF	TGCAGCGCCCTAGCGGGGGGGCAAGATACGCAGTATTTT
.	TRBJ2-2	.	TRBV5-6	CASSFRRGGELFF	TGTGCCAGCAGCTTTCGGAGGGGCGGGGAGCTGTTTTTT
.	TRBJ2-7	.	TRBV7-9	CASSFMGAGVSPSEQYF	TGTGCCAGCAGCTTCATGGGGGCAGGGGTTTCTCCCTCCGAGCAGTACTTC
.	TRBJ1-5	.	TRBV13	CASSLGGRERVGQPQHF	TGTGCCAGCAGCTTAGGGGGAAGGGAGCGCGTAGGTCAGCCCCAGCATTTT
.	TRBJ2-7	.	TRBV7-2	CASSPTNYEQYF	TGTGCCAGCAGCCCAACCAACTACGAGCAGTACTTC
.	TRBJ2-4	.	TRBV30	CAWSVGVGGNIQYF	TGTGCCTGGAGTGTAGGGGTTGGGGGAAACATTCAGTACTTC
.	TRBJ2-3	.	TRBV2	CASQGSDTQYF	TGTGCCAGCCAGGGGTCAGATACGCAGTATTTT
.	TRBJ2-7	TRBD2	TRBV20-1	CSTKGTTRYEQYF	TGCAGTACGAAAGGGACTACCAGATACGAGCAGTACTTC
once	TRBJ2-7	.	TRBV3-1	CASSPQGPYEQYF	TGTGCCAGCAGCCCCCAGGGTCCCTACGAGCAGTACTTC
.	TRBJ2-7	TRBD1	TRBV12-3/TRBV12-4	CASSSGTGRSYEQYF	TGTGCCAGCAGTTCCGGGACAGGACGATCCTACGAGCAGTACTTC
.	TRBJ1-2	.	TRBV29-1	CSVRTDYGYTF	TGCAGCGTTCGAACAGACTATGGCTACACCTTC
.	TRBJ2-3	.	TRBV2	CASKGRPDTQYF	TGTGCCAGCAAAGGTCGGCCAGATACGCAGTATTTT
.	TRBJ2-1	.	TRBV7-2	CASSPLQTYNEQFF	TGTGCCAGCAGCCCCCTTCAGACTTACAATGAGCAGTTCTTC
.	TRBJ1-1	.	TRBV7-8	CASSLGQLNTEAFF	TGTGCCAGCAGCTTAGGACAGTTGAACACTGAAGCTTTCTTT
.	TRBJ1-1	.	TRBV19	CAARVNTEAFF	TGTGCAGCCAGGGTGAACACTGAAGCTTTCTTT
.	TRBJ2-1	TRBD2	TRBV3-1	CASSQDTRLAVDNEQFF	TGTGCCAGCAGCCAAGATACCCGACTAGCGGTAGACAATGAGCAGTTCTTC
.	TRBJ2-7	TRBD1	TRBV12-3/TRBV12-4	CASRGTGSFYEQYF	TGTGCCAGCAGGGGGACAGGGAGTTTTTACGAGCAGTACTTC
few	TRBJ2-3	.	TRBV4-3	CASSLKPLGTDTQYF	TGCGCCAGCAGCCTTAAGCCCCTAGGCACAGATACGCAGTATTTT
.	TRBJ1-1	TRBD1	TRBV27	CASSSHRGPTEAFF	TGTGCCAGCAGTTCCCACAGGGGGCCCACTGAAGCTTTCTTT
once	TRBJ1-2	.	TRBV27	CASSLWPTYGYTF	TGTGCCAGCAGTCTCTGGCCGACCTATGGCTACACCTTC
.	TRBJ2-7	TRBD1	TRBV29-1	CSVEGDRVSSYEQYF	TGCAGCGTTGAAGGGGACAGGGTTAGCTCCTACGAGCAGTACTTC
.	TRBJ2-1	TRBD2	TRBV5-6	CASSWGTSGSYNEQFF	TGTGCCAGCAGCTGGGGGACTAGCGGGAGTTACAATGAGCAGTTCTTC